Below are 20 T cell receptor beta chains sequenced from a single sample in a study of human T cells and chemical hapten exposure. Time point given: pre-sensitization, week 0. This sample's treatment: therapeutic diphenylcyclopropenone sensitization with weekly scalp DPC. TCRdb re-derived calls from the RACE reads in MiXCR, one entry per CDR3 protein. Of 150,000 to 200,000 distinct CDR3 sequences detected, under 35% appear once; the ten largest clones hold roughly 3%. The material was whole blood, obtained in connection with sensitization to the hapten diphenylcyclopropenone (DPC). These receptors originate from a woman aged 30 to 39 with alopecia areata. Some clones in this sample may be carry-over from other donors' samples.

Points on this clonotype: Without the conserved terminal phenylalanine or tryptophan, this CDR3 likely stems from a read error. CDR3 nucleotides: TGTGCCATCAGCGGAACCTCCTACGAGCAGTACTAC. It is translated as CAISGTSYEQYY. V and J are TRBV10-3 and TRBJ2-7, with D unresolved. The CDR3 is made up of 12 amino acids. V was cut by 6 bases and J by 0 bases, with 6 bases left in between. Germline lookup yields CDR1 ENHRY and CDR2 SYGVKD.

The table lists this clonotype with a few counts. The gene calls are TRBV20-1 and TRBJ2-1; 8 bases agree with TRBD1. The V and J ends lost 1 base and 12 bases, in that order; junction bases with no gene match: 8. CDR1 is DFQATT and CDR2 is SNEGSKA in the germline V gene (reference sequence). The CDR3 totals 13 residues. The CDR3 spells CSARGDRGIAQFF. CDR3 DNA: TGCAGTGCTAGAGGAGACAGGGGTATTGCGCAGTTCTTC.

Only a few counts were recorded for this clonotype. This rearrangement joins TRBV19 to TRBJ1-2; 7 nucleotides agree with TRBD1. Germline-derived CDR1 and CDR2 are LNHDA and SQIVND (reference sequence). The CDR3 is made up of 14 amino acids. Trimming cost V 3 bases and J 4 bases; bases outside gene matches: 5. CDR3 loop: CASSIPGTAYGYTF. The CDR3 DNA follows: TGTGCCAGTAGTATCCCCGGGACAGCCTATGGCTACACCTTC.

This clonotype turned up a few times. The chain employs TRBV11-2 and TRBJ2-3; D uncertain. Germline CDR1 is SGHAT and CDR2 is FQNNGV. The V end was cut by 5 bases, the J end by 14 bases, with 17 bases between. The CDR3 is 12 amino acids. DNA of the CDR3: TGTGCCAGCAGCCCCCTGGACCGCGTTAGGTATTTT. The encoded protein is CASSPLDRVRYF.

The J gene is TRBJ2-1, the V gene TRBV2; TRBD1 matches at 7 bases. The trim removed 7 bases at V and 1 base at J, leaving 7 bases unmatched. Germline V gene lookup returns CDR1 SNHLY and CDR2 FYNNEI. The CDR3 has 15 amino acids. For the CDR3, the DNA is TGTGCCAGCACGCAAGACAGGGCTTCCTACAATGAGCAGTTCTTC. This encodes CASTQDRASYNEQFF.

V gene TRBV7-2 combines with J gene TRBJ2-3, with 12 bases aligning to TRBD2. Germline CDR1 reads SGHTA; CDR2 reads FQGNSA. V was clipped by 5 bases and J by 1 base; unmatched bases: 16. This CDR3 has 20 residues. CDR3 bases: TGTGCCAGCAGCAAGCGGACTAGCGGGACGCCGTGGGGGGGCACAGATACGCAGTATTTT. Encoded protein: CASSKRTSGTPWGGTDTQYF. Full variable domain (remainder filled in from reference TRBV7-2 and TRBJ2-3): GAGVSQSPSNKVTEKGKDVELRCDPISGHTALYWYRQSLGQGLEFLIYFQGNSAPDKSGLPSDRFSAERTGGSVSTLTIQRTQQEDSAVYLCASSKRTSGTPWGGTDTQYFGPGTRLTVL.

The rearrangement uses TRBV7-2 and TRBJ1-6; D possibly corresponds to TRBD1 (6 bases). Trimming removed 11 bases from V and 4 bases from J, with 15 bases in between. The CDR3 length is 14 residues. Germline V gene data show CDR1 as SGHTA and CDR2 as FQGNSA. The DNA of the CDR3 is TGTGCCGCAGGGACAACGACTTATAATTCACCCCTCCACTTT. This codes for CAAGTTTYNSPLHF.

V usage is TRBV6-4 and J usage is TRBJ2-7; TRBD1 aligns across 7 bases. CDR3 size: 14 residues. Germline V gene lookup returns CDR1 MRHNA and CDR2 SNTAGT. The V gene end was trimmed by 0 bases and the J gene end by 5 bases; junction bases not matched to a gene: 4. The CDR3 DNA reads as TGTGCCAGCAGTGACTCTGACAGGGAGAACGAGCAGTACTTC. Translated, it gives CASSDSDRENEQYF.

The CDR3 loop is CASKGRANTEAFF. The CDR3 bases are TGTGCCAGCAAGGGCAGGGCAAACACTGAAGCTTTCTTT. The chain carries TRBV28 and TRBJ1-1; D is perhaps TRBD1 (5 bases). Germline V gene sequence: CDR1 MDHEN, CDR2 SYDVKM. This CDR3 has 13 residues. Between the trimmed V and J ends, which lost 7 bases and 2 bases, there was a span of 11 bases.

This clonotype was observed a handful of times. The J gene is TRBJ2-2, the V gene TRBV11-2; TRBD2 is a possible D gene (6 bases). The CDR3 is made up of 14 amino acids. Trimming removed 6 bases from V and 2 bases from J, with 10 bases in between. Germline-derived CDR1 and CDR2 are SGHAT and FQNNGV. CDR3 nucleotide sequence: TGTGCCAGCAGGCGACTAGTTAACACCGGGGAGCTGTTTTTT. The encoded protein is CASRRLVNTGELFF.

DNA of the CDR3: TGCGCCAGCAGCCCGGGGGTCGGGGGTTCGAACACTGAAGCTTTCTTT. Translating it yields CASSPGVGGSNTEAFF. The rearrangement joins TRBV4-1 to TRBJ1-1, with a possible D match to TRBD1 (5 bases). The germline V gene encodes CDR1 MGHRA and CDR2 YSYEKL. This CDR3 has 16 residues. V dropped 4 bases and J dropped 1 base, with 16 bases sitting between them.

The V and J genes are TRBV11-2 and TRBJ2-1; D is ambiguous. The germline gives CDR1 SGHAT, CDR2 FQNNGV. The V gene lost 5 bases and the J gene lost 1 base, with 9 bases spanning the gap. The CDR3 extends over 14 amino acids. The CDR3 DNA sequence: TGTGCCAGCAGCCCGATAACGTCCTACAATGAGCAGTTCTTC. Its protein product is CASSPITSYNEQFF.

The chain uses TRBV20-1 and TRBJ2-5; D call uncertain. This CDR3 comprises 11 residues. Trimming cost V 5 bases and J 5 bases, with 9 bases left between them. Germline V gene data show CDR1 as DFQATT and CDR2 as SNEGSKA (reference sequence). CDR3 sequence reads: CSAFGIETQYF. The CDR3 region has the DNA TGCAGTGCTTTCGGAATTGAGACCCAGTACTTC.

This clonotype was counted only a few times. This chain connects TRBV29-1 to TRBJ1-5; TRBD1 matches 7 bases. The CDR3 loop spans 12 amino acids. Germline assignment: CDR1 SQVTM and CDR2 ANQGSEA. Trimming removed 5 bases from V and 2 bases from J; junction bases left unmatched: 0. CDR3 DNA sequence: TGCAGCGTTCAGGGGGGCAATCAGCCCCAGCATTTT. Amino acid sequence: CSVQGGNQPQHF.

This clonotype was detected a few times. This CDR3 is CASNSRETQYF. For the CDR3, the DNA is TGTGCCAGCAACTCGCGAGAGACCCAGTACTTC. The V and J genes are TRBV28 and TRBJ2-5, with no clear D. CDR3 length: 11 residues. Trimming took 7 bases from V and 4 from J, leaving 7 bases between them. Per germline, CDR1 MDHEN and CDR2 SYDVKM.

The rearrangement joins TRBV19 to TRBJ2-1, with D hard to call. In germline, CDR1 is LNHDA, CDR2 SQIVND (reference sequence). Trimming cost V 7 bases and J 9 bases, with 16 bases left between them. The CDR3 is made up of 13 amino acids. CDR3 nucleotide sequence: TGTGCCAGTACAGCCAGAGGATACGGTGAGCAGTTCTTC. Translating gives CASTARGYGEQFF. The full variable domain, completed using reference TRBV19 and TRBJ2-1, is DGGITQSPKYLFRKEGQNVTLSCEQNLNHDAMYWYRQDPGQGLRLIYYSQIVNDFQKGDIAEGYSVSREKKESFPLTVTSAQKNPTAFYLCASTARGYGEQFFGPGTRLTVL.

CDR3 loop: CASSVGWGLRETQYF. The CDR3 nucleotides are TGTGCCAGCAGCGTAGGGTGGGGGTTGAGAGAGACCCAGTACTTC. V gene TRBV9 combines with J gene TRBJ2-5; TRBD1 or TRBD2 may be the D gene (5 bases each). Trimming cost V 0 bases and J 4 bases, with 13 bases left between them. Germline V gene sequence: CDR1 SGDLS, CDR2 YYNGEE. The CDR3 covers 15 residues.

This rearrangement joins TRBV28 to TRBJ2-1, with TRBD2 matching over 11 bases. There are 14 residues in the CDR3. Trimming cost V 6 bases and J 5 bases; bases outside gene matches: 3. The germline CDR1 and CDR2 sequences are MDHEN and SYDVKM. The CDR3 nucleotides are TGTGCCAGCAGAGGACTAGCGGGCCACAATGAGCAGTTCTTC. The encoded protein is CASRGLAGHNEQFF.

V is TRBV4-3 and J is TRBJ1-6, with D perhaps matching TRBD1 (5 bases). The CDR3 extends over 13 amino acids. Deletions cut 0 bases from V and 14 bases from J, with 11 bases between. CDR1 is LGHNA and CDR2 is YSLEER in the germline V gene. The CDR3 reads CASSQDKGTALHF. The CDR3 nucleotides read TGCGCCAGCAGCCAAGATAAGGGGACGGCCCTCCACTTT.

This chain joins TRBV20-1 and TRBJ1-5, with D possibly matching TRBD1 (6 bases). Trimming took 0 bases from V and 3 from J, leaving 9 bases between them. Germline lookup yields CDR1 DFQATT and CDR2 SNEGSKA (reference sequence). CDR3 length: 14 amino acids. The CDR3 nucleotides are TGCAGTGCTAGAGAGGGGGCAAACAATCAGCCCCAGCATTTT. It translates to CSAREGANNQPQHF.